This TCR beta chain was captured by sequencing in a study of cytomegalovirus exposure and HLA in healthy donors. The protocol was immunoSEQ multiplex PCR, while the TCRdb copy is restricted to in-frame clones and leaves out a portion. The profile shows some 270,000 clones, 86% of them singletons. V dropped 6 bases and J dropped 0; count of bases not matched to a gene: 3. CDR1 and CDR2 from the germline V gene are WNHNN and SYGVQD (reference sequence). CDR3 size: 16 residues. Sequencing used PBMCs. This chain links TRBV10-1 with TRBJ2-3, with 13 bases aligning to TRBD2. This TCR was sampled from a woman aged 18-29 years in good health and CMV-seronegative. CDR3 bases: TGCGCCAGCAGCCTGGGACTAGCGGGAAGCACAGATACGCAGTATTTT. Protein product: CASSLGLAGSTDTQYF.